This TCR beta chain was recorded in a study of blood T cell repertoires in COVID-19. This clone appeared many times. The sample holds other DNA sequences that translate to the same CDR3. Assay used: immunoSEQ multiplex PCR; TCRdb lists only in-frame clones, some missing. The sample lists 200,000 to 250,000 clones; roughly 88% were seen once. The CDR3 spans 16 residues. J lost 3 bases, V lost 5 bases, and 5 bases had no gene match. Germline V CDR1 and CDR2: SEHNR, FQNEAQ (reference sequence). The material sequenced was PBMCs or T cells enriched from blood (not recorded which). V gene TRBV7-9 combines with J gene TRBJ1-6; 9 bases map to TRBD1. The sequence was collected from a woman aged 40 to 50 with acute COVID-19. CDR3 amino acids: CASSLGQGFYNSPLHF. DNA of the CDR3: TGTGCCAGCAGCCTCGGACAGGGGTTCTATAATTCACCCCTCCACTTT.